Below are 27 T cell receptor beta chains sequenced from a single sample in a study of blood T cell repertoires in COVID-19. The protocol was immunoSEQ multiplex PCR, while the TCRdb copy is restricted to in-frame clones and leaves out a portion. The sample includes 250,000 to 300,000 clones, roughly 88% of them seen just once. Sequences were obtained from PBMCs or T cells enriched from blood (not recorded which). These receptors originate from a woman younger than 45 who had recovered from COVID-19.

The chain combines TRBV6-6 with TRBJ2-2; 10 bases match TRBD1. Germline trimming cut 4 bases from V and 8 bases from J; bases unmatched to any gene: 4. This CDR3 has 14 residues. CDR1 and CDR2 from the germline V gene are MNHNY and SVGAGI (reference sequence). CDR3 coding DNA: TGTGCCAGCAGTTTCGGGACAGGGGAGGGGGAGCTGTTTTTT. This translates into CASSFGTGEGELFF.

The chain recombines TRBV25-1 with TRBJ1-4; D might be TRBD1 (5 bases). CDR3 size: 14 residues. V lost 4 bases to trimming and J lost 6 bases, with 12 bases between them. CDR1 and CDR2 from the germline V gene are MGHDK and SYGVNS. The CDR3 DNA reads as TGTGCCAGCAGTGGAGACAGTTTAGATGAAAAACTGTTTTTT. Translation: CASSGDSLDEKLFF.

CDR3 DNA: TGCAGCGGGTGGACAGGGACCTACAATGAGCAGTTCTTC. Its translation: CSGWTGTYNEQFF. The rearrangement uses TRBV29-1 and TRBJ2-1; 8 nucleotides match TRBD1. The length of the CDR3 is 13 residues. V lost 7 bases to trimming and J lost 2 bases; unmatched junction nucleotides: 4. Per germline, CDR1 SQVTM and CDR2 ANQGSEA.

V usage is TRBV28 and J usage is TRBJ1-1, with D possibly TRBD1 on 5 matching bases. Deletions cut 0 bases from V and 5 bases from J, with 10 bases between. CDR1 and CDR2 (germline): MDHEN, SYDVKM. This CDR3 contains 14 residues. CDR3 protein: CASSLWRGGTEAFF. For the CDR3, the DNA is TGTGCCAGCAGTTTATGGCGGGGCGGGACTGAAGCTTTCTTT.

The V call is TRBV6-1, the J call TRBJ1-4; D perhaps matches TRBD1 (5 bases). V lost 3 bases and J 6 bases, leaving 11 bases between the germline ends. The CDR3 runs 14 residues. Germline V CDR1 and CDR2: MNHNS, SASEGT. The CDR3 sequence: CASSEGTWDEKLFF. DNA of the CDR3: TGTGCCAGCAGTGAGGGGACTTGGGATGAAAAACTGTTTTTT.

The rearrangement joins TRBV6-2 or TRBV6-3 to TRBJ1-1, with a possible D match to TRBD1 (5 bases). The V end was cut by 2 bases, the J end by 8 bases, with 12 bases between. The CDR3 consists of 13 residues. CDR1 is MNHEY, CDR2 SVGEGT, per germline. CDR3: CASSYLRRGEAFF. In DNA, the CDR3 is TGTGCCAGCAGTTACCTTAGGCGGGGGGAAGCTTTCTTT.

The rearrangement links TRBV27 to TRBJ2-4; D unclear. The V and J ends lost 3 bases and 8 bases respectively, with 8 bases between them. The germline V gene has CDR1 MNHEY and CDR2 SMNVEV (reference sequence). The CDR3 is 12 amino acids. In DNA form, the CDR3 reads TGTGCCAGCAGTTTTGGCGGTGACATTCAGTACTTC. Its protein is CASSFGGDIQYF.

This clone was seen a handful of times. V is TRBV6-2 or TRBV6-3 and J is TRBJ2-7; D is perhaps TRBD1 (7 bases). The CDR3 contains 15 residues. V was trimmed by 6 bases and J by 1 base, leaving 16 bases between them. Germline CDR1 is MNHEY and CDR2 is SVGEGT. The CDR3 region is CASSPRGDGSYEQYF. CDR3 sequence (DNA): TGTGCCAGCAGCCCCAGGGGGGACGGATCCTACGAGCAGTACTTC.

The V and J genes are TRBV19 and TRBJ1-2; D may be TRBD1 (5 bases). Looked up from germline, CDR1 is LNHDA and CDR2 is SQIVND (reference sequence). Trimming stripped 3 bases from V and 2 bases from J, with 16 bases between. The CDR3 has 16 amino acids. CDR3 loop: CASSIMTARRNYGYTF. The CDR3 DNA reads as TGTGCCAGTAGTATCATGACAGCCAGGCGCAACTATGGCTACACCTTC. The full variable domain, in which reference TRBV19 and TRBJ1-2 provide the parts outside the CDR3, is DGGITQSPKYLFRKEGQNVTLSCEQNLNHDAMYWYRQDPGQGLRLIYYSQIVNDFQKGDIAEGYSVSREKKESFPLTVTSAQKNPTAFYLCASSIMTARRNYGYTFGSGTRLTVV.

V usage is TRBV18 and J usage is TRBJ2-1, with D perhaps TRBD2 (5 bases). The germline CDR1 and CDR2 sequences are KGHSH and LQKENI. V shed 2 bases and J shed 14 bases, with 13 bases lying between them. There are 12 residues in the CDR3. The CDR3 DNA reads as TGTGCCAGCTCACCATCGGGAAGGGAGAAGTTCTTC. It codes for CASSPSGREKFF.

The rearrangement joins TRBV10-2 to TRBJ1-2, with D uncertain. The CDR3 is 12 residues long. Germline V CDR1 and CDR2: WSHSY, SAAADI. Deletions cut 3 bases from V and 5 bases from J, with 7 bases between. CDR3 DNA sequence: TGCGCCAGCAGTGACAGTTCATATGGCTACACCTTC. It yields the protein CASSDSSYGYTF.

This chain joins TRBV27 and TRBJ2-3; 7 bases agree with TRBD2. The germline CDR1 and CDR2 sequences are MNHEY and SMNVEV (reference sequence). Trimming at V came to 2 bases and at J to 2 bases, leaving 7 bases not matched to a gene. This CDR3 is built from 16 residues. CDR3 loop: CASSLRWDYNTDTQYF. CDR3 coding DNA: TGTGCCAGCAGTTTAAGGTGGGACTACAACACAGATACGCAGTATTTT.

A few counts support this clone. The genes are TRBV29-1 and TRBJ1-1; TRBD1 is a possible D gene (6 bases). Germline assignment: CDR1 SQVTM and CDR2 ANQGSEA. The CDR3 consists of 14 residues. Trimming left V 6 bases short and J 3 bases short, with 17 bases between. The CDR3 reads CSVPLGGPDTEAFF. The CDR3 DNA reads TGCAGCGTCCCCCTAGGGGGACCGGACACTGAAGCTTTCTTT.

The chain has TRBV5-1 and TRBJ2-5, with 13 nucleotides matching TRBD2. The V and J ends lost 1 base and 5 bases, in that order; junction bases with no gene match: 5. Germline values: CDR1 SGHRS, CDR2 YFSETQ. CDR3 size: 16 residues. CDR3 DNA sequence: TGCGCCAGCAGCTTGTACGCGGGACTAGCGGGGGAGACCCAGTACTTC. Protein: CASSLYAGLAGETQYF.

V gene TRBV9 combines with J gene TRBJ1-2, with 8 positions matching TRBD1. Germline CDR1 reads SGDLS; CDR2 reads YYNGEE. V trimming: 1 base; J trimming: 3 bases; junction bases outside the gene matches: 5. The CDR3 length is 15 residues. The CDR3 DNA follows: TGTGCCAGCAGCGTATCGGACAGGGAACACTATGGCTACACCTTC. This codes for CASSVSDREHYGYTF.

Here the CDR3 DNA reads TGTGCCAGCAGGGGGGGAGCCTACGAGCAGTACTTC. Residues: CASRGGAYEQYF. The chain employs TRBV28 and TRBJ2-7, with D perhaps matching TRBD2 (6 bases). Trimming left V 6 bases short and J 2 bases short, with 8 bases between. CDR3 length equals 12 residues. Germline V lookup: CDR1 MDHEN, CDR2 SYDVKM.

The chain is built from TRBV12-3 or TRBV12-4 and TRBJ1-2; TRBD1 is a possible D gene (6 bases). The CDR3 is 13 amino acids. With 10 bases removed from V and 6 bases from J, the gap between germline ends came to 18 bases. The CDR3 DNA follows: TGTGCCACCTCGTTTTTACAGGGTAATGGCTACACCTTC. Amino acid sequence: CATSFLQGNGYTF.

The V call is TRBV27, the J call TRBJ2-2; 13 nucleotides match TRBD2. CDR3 length equals 18 residues. V shed 6 bases and J 5 bases; nucleotides not matched to a gene: 12. Germline V CDR1 and CDR2: MNHEY, SMNVEV (reference sequence). The CDR3 loop is CASSSILAGGPGTGELFF. CDR3 DNA sequence: TGTGCCAGCAGCTCTATACTAGCGGGAGGGCCGGGAACCGGGGAGCTGTTTTTT.

This clone turned up a few times. The gene calls are TRBV19 and TRBJ1-2, with D possibly matching TRBD1 (6 bases). V was clipped by 3 bases and J by 2 bases, with 13 bases between them. This CDR3 spans 15 amino acids. Looked up from germline, CDR1 is LNHDA and CDR2 is SQIVND (reference sequence). The CDR3 loop reads CASSIRQTGNYGYTF. CDR3 coding DNA: TGTGCCAGTAGTATTCGACAAACAGGGAACTATGGCTACACCTTC.

CDR3 loop: CASRDRGSYEQYF. As DNA, the CDR3 is TGTGCCAGTAGGGACAGGGGTTCCTACGAGCAGTACTTC. The V gene is TRBV19, the J gene TRBJ2-7; 9 bases line up with TRBD1. The germline gives CDR1 LNHDA, CDR2 SQIVND (reference sequence). V shed 6 bases and J 1 base; nucleotides not matched to a gene: 1. CDR3 length equals 13 residues.

The chain carries TRBV24-1 and TRBJ2-7, with 12 bases fitting TRBD1. Germline values: CDR1 KGHDR, CDR2 SFDVKD. J was trimmed by 8 bases and V by 4 bases; bases with no gene match: 8. The CDR3 runs 15 residues. In nucleotides, the CDR3 is TGTGCCACCAGTGAAACCGGGACAGGGGGCTGGAAGCAGTACTTC. This gives the protein CATSETGTGGWKQYF.

The gene calls are TRBV19 and TRBJ2-5; no reliable D call. Germline assignment: CDR1 LNHDA and CDR2 SQIVND (reference sequence). The CDR3 extends over 13 amino acids. Trimming removed 1 base from V and 5 bases from J, with 8 bases in between. The CDR3 DNA reads as TGTGCCAGTAGTATAGGGAACGGGGAGACCCAGTACTTC. Translation: CASSIGNGETQYF. The variable domain in full, with the rest retrieved from reference TRBV19 and TRBJ2-5, is DGGITQSPKYLFRKEGQNVTLSCEQNLNHDAMYWYRQDPGQGLRLIYYSQIVNDFQKGDIAEGYSVSREKKESFPLTVTSAQKNPTAFYLCASSIGNGETQYFGPGTRLLVL.

Of note for this clone: Other DNA variants within this sample encode the same CDR3. The V and J genes are TRBV12-3 or TRBV12-4 and TRBJ1-5; 8 nucleotides agree with TRBD1. CDR3 length equals 13 residues. V dropped 6 bases and J dropped 4; count of bases not matched to a gene: 2. For the CDR3, the DNA is TGTGCCAGCAGGGGGACAGGAAATCAGCCCCAGCATTTT. Its protein product is CASRGTGNQPQHF.

The chain's CDR3 is CASSRTGTYEQYF. The DNA of the CDR3 is TGTGCCAGCAGCCGGACAGGGACCTACGAGCAGTACTTC. This chain uses TRBV5-6 with TRBJ2-7; 8 bases align to TRBD1. The germline V gene has CDR1 SGHDT and CDR2 YYEEEE. This CDR3 is built from 13 residues. Unmatched junction bases numbered 2, after V lost 4 bases and J lost 2 bases.

The chain combines TRBV7-8 with TRBJ2-2, with 7 bases aligning to TRBD2. Unmatched junction bases numbered 11, after V lost 7 bases and J lost 3 bases. Germline CDR1 is SGHVS and CDR2 is FQNEAQ. This CDR3 has 16 amino acids. The CDR3: CASTHPGGVDTGELFF. For the CDR3, the DNA is TGTGCCAGCACCCACCCTGGGGGGGTGGACACCGGGGAGCTGTTTTTT.

The rearrangement uses TRBV19 and TRBJ1-2; 9 bases fit TRBD1. Per germline, CDR1 LNHDA and CDR2 SQIVND (reference sequence). This CDR3 region has 18 residues. V lost 5 bases, J lost 5 bases, and 18 bases stayed unmatched. This CDR3 is CASSHSGDRANKWYGYTF. The CDR3 DNA reads TGTGCCAGTAGTCATAGCGGGGACAGGGCCAATAAGTGGTATGGCTACACCTTC.

The rearrangement links TRBV4-3 to TRBJ1-2; D is unclear. V was trimmed by 4 bases and J by 1 base, leaving 7 bases between them. The CDR3 covers 13 residues. Germline loops: CDR1 LGHNA, CDR2 YSLEER. The CDR3 loop reads CASSRASNYGYTF. The DNA of the CDR3 is TGCGCCAGCAGCCGGGCCAGTAACTATGGCTACACCTTC.